These 29 T cell receptor beta chains share one sample of origin, sequenced in a study of OX40 agonist ivuxolimab in advanced cancers. The data were produced by immunoSEQ multiplex PCR, yet TCRdb's version contains in-frame clones alone and is incomplete. The data hold under 85,000 clones, with approximately 90% observed a single time. Here the sequenced sample was CD4+ or CD8+ T cells sorted from blood, taken in a trial of the OX40 agonist ivuxolimab. The source of these receptors is an adult with an advanced solid tumor such as melanoma, head and neck, liver or kidney cancer.

The V gene is TRBV7-9, the J gene TRBJ2-7; D not certain. The CDR3 length is 12 residues. Germline values: CDR1 SEHNR, CDR2 FQNEAQ (reference sequence). V was shortened by 5 bases and J by 4 bases, with 9 bases between the two germline ends. CDR3 DNA sequence: TGTGCCAGCAGCCCCAGAGAGTACGAGCAGTACTTC. This encodes CASSPREYEQYF.

The V gene is TRBV11-1, the J gene TRBJ2-1; no reliable D call. Looked up from germline, CDR1 is SGHAT and CDR2 is FQDESV (reference sequence). CDR3 length: 18 residues. Trimming took 2 bases from V and 7 from J, leaving 24 bases between them. CDR3 sequence (DNA): TGTGCCAGCAGCTTACTAAACCCTAAAGGGCTTGGTGGAAATGAGCAGTTCTTC. Its protein product is CASSLLNPKGLGGNEQFF.

The rearrangement links TRBV9 to TRBJ1-3, with 7 bases that match TRBD1. Germline assignment: CDR1 SGDLS and CDR2 YYNGEE. CDR3 length: 17 residues. V lost 3 bases to trimming and J lost 0 bases; unmatched junction nucleotides: 9. CDR3 sequence reads: CASSGGDSALSGNTIYF. CDR3 sequence (DNA): TGTGCCAGCAGCGGGGGGGACAGCGCACTCTCTGGAAACACCATATATTTT.

This clone was counted a single time. The V and J genes are TRBV4-2 and TRBJ1-4; a weak D match, TRBD1 (6 bases). CDR1 and CDR2 from the germline V gene are LGHNA and YNFKEQ. CDR3 length: 14 residues. V was cut by 0 bases and J by 9 bases, with 11 bases left in between. The CDR3 nucleotides are TGTGCCAGCAGCCAAGACGGGGGGGCGAAAAAACTGTTTTTT. Residues: CASSQDGGAKKLFF.

The V call is TRBV6-5, the J call TRBJ1-3; TRBD1 aligns across 8 bases. Germline CDR1 reads MNHEY; CDR2 reads SVGAGI. The V gene end was trimmed by 7 bases and the J gene end by 8 bases; junction bases not matched to a gene: 7. This CDR3 has 13 amino acids. The CDR3 protein is CASKDRVAHTIYF. The DNA for the CDR3 is TGTGCCAGCAAGGACAGGGTAGCCCACACCATATATTTT.

The CDR3 DNA reads TGTGCCAGCAGCTTAATCCGGAGCACAGATACGCAGTATTTT. This sequence encodes CASSLIRSTDTQYF. V gene TRBV11-3 combines with J gene TRBJ2-3; no firm D call. Per the germline V gene, CDR1 is SGHNT and CDR2 is YENEEA. The germline V and J ends were trimmed by 2 bases and 0 bases, with 6 bases remaining between them. The CDR3 length is 14 residues.

The genes are TRBV5-4 and TRBJ2-7, with TRBD2 identical over 12 bases. The CDR3 covers 17 residues. The germline gives CDR1 SGHNT, CDR2 YYREEE (reference sequence). V gave up 1 base and J gave up 5 bases; unmatched junction bases: 10. The CDR3 sequence: CASSLNRVGLAGNEQYF. The CDR3 region has the DNA TGTGCCAGCAGCTTGAATCGGGTAGGACTAGCGGGAAACGAGCAGTACTTC.

This clone was observed once. This chain uses TRBV29-1 with TRBJ2-1; TRBD2 matches at 7 bases. The J segment lost 4 bases and the V segment lost 6 bases, leaving 9 bases of the junction unmatched. CDR3 size: 14 residues. The germline gives CDR1 SQVTM, CDR2 ANQGSEA. In DNA, the CDR3 is TGCAGCGTCCCTCGGTCTAGCGGATACAATGAGCAGTTCTTC. This translates into CSVPRSSGYNEQFF.

The chain joins TRBV19 to TRBJ1-5; a weak D match, TRBD1 (6 bases). This CDR3 has 16 residues. Trimming left V 3 bases short and J 3 bases short, with 15 bases between. Germline CDR1 LNHDA, CDR2 SQIVND (reference sequence). The CDR3 bases are TGTGCCAGTAGTATTAGGGAGGGGGGGCCCAATCAGCCCCAGCATTTT. Residues: CASSIREGGPNQPQHF.

This clone was counted only a few times. The V call is TRBV11-3, the J call TRBJ2-7, with TRBD2 matching 15 bases. The CDR3 contains 17 residues. Germline V gene lookup returns CDR1 SGHNT and CDR2 YENEEA. V was clipped by 4 bases and J by 2 bases; unmatched bases: 6. The CDR3 nucleotides are TGTGCCAGCAGCTCGGGACTAGCGGGAGGAATACCCTACGAGCAGTACTTC. It is translated as CASSSGLAGGIPYEQYF.

This sequence joins TRBV4-1 and TRBJ2-3; tentatively, D is TRBD2 (6 bases). Trimming shortened V by 2 bases and J by 14 bases, and 14 bases separated the two germline ends. This CDR3 has 12 residues. Germline CDR1 reads MGHRA; CDR2 reads YSYEKL. CDR3 nucleotides: TGCGCCAGCAGCCAACCCCGGGACTCCCCGTATTTT. This translates into CASSQPRDSPYF.

The chain combines TRBV28 with TRBJ1-1, with D uncertain. Trimming stripped 2 bases from V and 5 bases from J, with 12 bases between. This CDR3 has 14 residues. Germline CDR1 MDHEN, CDR2 SYDVKM. For the CDR3, the DNA is TGTGCCAGCAGTTTAAGTATTCTAGGAACTGAAGCTTTCTTT. It encodes CASSLSILGTEAFF.

The rearrangement uses TRBV5-1 and TRBJ2-7; D possibly corresponds to TRBD1 (6 bases). There are 15 residues in the CDR3. Germline CDR1 is SGHRS and CDR2 is YFSETQ. V was shortened by 0 bases and J by 3 bases, with 13 bases between the two germline ends. The CDR3 loop reads CASSLAGARGYEQYF. CDR3 DNA: TGCGCCAGCAGCTTGGCAGGGGCCAGGGGCTACGAGCAGTACTTC.

This rearrangement joins TRBV27 to TRBJ2-7, with 13 bases lining up with TRBD2. This CDR3 is built from 14 residues. The trim removed 2 bases at V and 5 bases at J, leaving 0 bases unmatched. Germline CDR1 is MNHEY and CDR2 is SMNVEV (reference sequence). For the CDR3, the DNA is TGTGCCAGCAGTTTAGGGACTAGCGGGAACGAGCAGTACTTC. It is translated as CASSLGTSGNEQYF.

V gene TRBV6-5 combines with J gene TRBJ2-7; 9 bases agree with TRBD2. After removal of 4 bases from V and 4 bases from J, the junction contained 2 bases not matched to a gene. This CDR3 is built from 13 residues. Germline CDR1 and CDR2: MNHEY and SVGAGI. The CDR3 protein is CASSSTSGYEQYF. The DNA of the CDR3 is TGTGCCAGCAGTTCGACTAGCGGTTACGAGCAGTACTTC.

The chain has TRBV28 and TRBJ2-5; 9 bases agree with TRBD2. There are 16 residues in the CDR3. Germline loops: CDR1 MDHEN, CDR2 SYDVKM. V was clipped by 2 bases and J by 5 bases; unmatched bases: 9. As DNA, the CDR3 is TGTGCCAGCAGTTTACTCGTTAGCGGGGGACGGGAGACCCAGTACTTC. Translated: CASSLLVSGGRETQYF.

This chain uses TRBV27 with TRBJ2-1; 15 nucleotides match TRBD2. CDR1 and CDR2 from the germline V gene are MNHEY and SMNVEV (reference sequence). The V and J ends lost 2 bases and 7 bases, in that order; junction bases with no gene match: 6. The CDR3 runs to 17 residues. CDR3 protein: CASSLAPGLAGGNEQFF. The DNA for the CDR3 is TGTGCCAGCAGTTTAGCGCCAGGACTAGCGGGGGGGAATGAGCAGTTCTTC.

This clone is a singleton in its sample. This chain links TRBV5-6 with TRBJ2-7, with D possibly TRBD1 on 8 matching bases. V lost 3 bases and J lost 9, with 19 bases in between. The length of the CDR3 is 14 residues. Germline CDR1 is SGHDT and CDR2 is YYEEEE. The CDR3 DNA reads TGTGCCAGCAGCTATCAGGGGGCCTCGGGAGGGCAGTACTTC. Its translation: CASSYQGASGGQYF.

The chain couples TRBV7-2 to TRBJ1-1; possible D gene TRBD1, 6 bases. From germline, CDR1 is SGHTA and CDR2 FQGNSA. This CDR3 comprises 15 residues. With 6 bases removed from V and 1 base from J, the gap between germline ends came to 15 bases. The CDR3 DNA follows: TGTGCCAGCAGGCCAAACAGGGTGAGGAACACTGAAGCTTTCTTT. Translation: CASRPNRVRNTEAFF.

This chain uses TRBV11-2 with TRBJ2-1, with 10 bases aligning to TRBD2. The V and J ends lost 5 bases and 6 bases, in that order; junction bases with no gene match: 7. The germline V gene encodes CDR1 SGHAT and CDR2 FQNNGV. The CDR3 totals 15 residues. DNA for the CDR3: TGTGCCAGCAGCGGGGAACTAGCGGGGCCCAATGAGCAGTTCTTC. Residues: CASSGELAGPNEQFF. The full variable domain, its missing parts supplied by reference TRBV11-2 and TRBJ2-1, is EAGVAQSPRYKIIEKRQSVAFWCNPISGHATLYWYQQILGQGPKLLIQFQNNGVVDDSQLPKDRFSAERLKGVDSTLKIQPAKLEDSAVYLCASSGELAGPNEQFFGPGTRLTVL.

The genes are TRBV27 and TRBJ2-6; possible D gene TRBD1, 6 bases. The CDR3 has 15 residues. CDR1 is MNHEY, CDR2 SMNVEV, per germline (reference sequence). Trimming stripped 3 bases from V and 2 bases from J, with 8 bases between. The CDR3 here is CASSLSGAGANVLTF. CDR3 sequence (DNA): TGTGCCAGCAGTTTGTCAGGGGCTGGGGCCAACGTCCTGACTTTC.

CDR3 sequence: CASSTQGGSSYNEQFF. CDR3 sequence (DNA): TGTGCCAGTAGTACCCAGGGAGGTAGCTCCTACAATGAGCAGTTCTTC. The rearrangement uses TRBV19 and TRBJ2-1; the D gene is possibly TRBD2 (6 bases). V lost 4 bases to trimming and J lost 0 bases, with 13 bases between them. This CDR3 has 16 residues. Germline V lookup: CDR1 LNHDA, CDR2 SQIVND (reference sequence).

The rearrangement links TRBV6-6 to TRBJ2-2; 11 bases match TRBD1. CDR3 length: 16 residues. Germline V CDR1 and CDR2: MNHNY, SVGAGI (reference sequence). V shed 5 bases, J shed 7 bases, and the junction held 9 bases outside the gene matches. CDR3 loop: CASSGLGQGAIGELFF. Written as DNA, the CDR3 is TGTGCCAGCAGTGGTTTAGGACAGGGGGCAATCGGGGAGCTGTTTTTT.

The chain has TRBV7-3 and TRBJ1-6; possibly TRBD1 for D (6 bases). In germline, CDR1 is SGHTA, CDR2 FQGTGA. CDR3 length equals 14 residues. V shed 4 bases and J shed 5 bases, with 9 bases lying between them. CDR3 sequence: CASSWDKDNSPLHF. CDR3 bases: TGTGCCAGCAGCTGGGACAAAGATAATTCACCCCTCCACTTT.

The genes are TRBV29-1 and TRBJ1-1; TRBD1 is a possible D gene (6 bases). The V gene's germline CDR1 is SQVTM and CDR2 ANQGSEA. The CDR3 loop spans 14 amino acids. V lost 6 bases, J lost 1 base, and 15 bases lay in between. CDR3 nucleotides: TGCAGCGTCCGCCCGCCGGGGGCGAACACTGAAGCTTTCTTT. Its protein product is CSVRPPGANTEAFF.

V and J are TRBV2 and TRBJ2-1, with D possibly being TRBD2 (5 bases). The CDR3 has 13 amino acids. The V end was cut by 7 bases, the J end by 13 bases, with 20 bases between. Per the germline V gene, CDR1 is SNHLY and CDR2 is FYNNEI. CDR3 nucleotides: TGTGCCAGCACCGGAGGCCTCCAGTTTTCCCAGTTCTTC. As protein: CASTGGLQFSQFF.

The chain joins TRBV19 to TRBJ1-1; the match to TRBD1 covers 9 bases. Per the germline V gene, CDR1 is LNHDA and CDR2 is SQIVND (reference sequence). The CDR3 loop spans 14 amino acids. V gave up 5 bases and J gave up 6 bases; unmatched junction bases: 7. The CDR3 DNA is TGTGCCAGTAGTCCACAGGGGGCCCCCCCTGAAGCTTTCTTT. It specifies CASSPQGAPPEAFF.

The chain couples TRBV19 to TRBJ1-2; 9 bases map to TRBD1. The CDR3 length is 14 residues. Germline lookup yields CDR1 LNHDA and CDR2 SQIVND (reference sequence). Trimming at V came to 9 bases and at J to 10 bases, leaving 15 bases not matched to a gene. This CDR3 reads CASIDPGQGILYTF. CDR3 in DNA: TGTGCCAGCATAGACCCGGGACAGGGAATCCTCTACACCTTC.

The CDR3 DNA is TGTGCCAGCAGTTCCCTTCCAGGGGGAGAGACCCAGTACTTC. The encoded protein is CASSSLPGGETQYF. This chain links TRBV6-6 with TRBJ2-5, with TRBD1 identical over 7 bases. The germline gives CDR1 MNHNY, CDR2 SVGAGI (reference sequence). CDR3 length: 14 amino acids. Trimming took 4 bases from V and 4 from J; bases not matched to a gene: 6.